Following are 29 T cell receptor beta chains from one sample sequenced in a study of metastatic and nonmetastatic thyroid tumors. TCRdb reassembled clones from the PCR reads with MiXCR. Here the sample spans some 22,000 clones, roughly a quarter being singletons. Every patient underwent thyroid surgery untreated. Sequences were obtained from tumor tissue. The receptors were gathered from a male donor with papillary thyroid cancer or a benign thyroid nodule (not recorded which). Some clones in this sample may be carry-over from other donors' samples.

This clone was recorded at least ten times. V is TRBV12-3 or TRBV12-4 and J is TRBJ2-1, with TRBD2 identical over 13 bases. Trimming took 7 bases from V and 1 from J; bases not matched to a gene: 4. There are 16 residues in the CDR3. CDR3 bases: TGTGCCAGCAAAGGACTAGCGGGAGTGTCCTACAATGAGCAGTTCTTC. Protein: CASKGLAGVSYNEQFF.

Points on this clone: At one boundary the junction diverges from the germline segment, which might be a read error. The chain combines TRBV6-1 with TRBJ1-2; 8 bases are a match to TRBD1. This CDR3 region has 11 residues. The germline V gene encodes CDR1 MNHNS and CDR2 SASEGT. CDR3 sequence: CASRTGEGYTF. CDR3 coding DNA: TGTGCCAGCAGGACAGGGGAGGGCTATACCTTC.

This clone occurred many times. V and J are TRBV6-6 and TRBJ2-5; D unresolved. Germline V lookup: CDR1 MNHNY, CDR2 SVGAGI (reference sequence). The CDR3 extends over 14 amino acids. The ends were cut back, 3 bases at V and 1 base at J, with 9 bases in the middle. CDR3 in amino acids: CASSYPAVQETQYF. The DNA of the CDR3 is TGTGCCAGCAGTTATCCGGCAGTCCAAGAGACCCAGTACTTC.

To note about this clone: This clone may be a read error of a much larger clone one base away. The V and J genes are TRBV3-1 and TRBJ2-2; 11 bases line up with TRBD2. CDR3 length: 18 residues. Germline trimming cut 4 bases from V and 1 base from J; bases unmatched to any gene: 8. The germline V gene has CDR1 LGHDT and CDR2 YNNKEL (reference sequence). The CDR3 region has the DNA TGTGCCAGCAGCCGTCAACAGGGACTAGCGGAGAACACCGGGGAGCTGTTTTTT. Protein product: CASSRQQGLAENTGELFF.

This clone appeared many times. This chain joins TRBV24-1 and TRBJ2-7; 7 nucleotides match TRBD1. The CDR3 consists of 17 residues. After removal of 1 base from V and 6 bases from J, the junction contained 14 bases not matched to a gene. CDR1 and CDR2 (germline): KGHDR, SFDVKD. CDR3 sequence: CATSDLPSGQTLCEQYF. The CDR3 coding sequence is TGTGCCACCAGTGATTTACCCTCGGGACAGACCCTCTGCGAGCAGTACTTC.

About this clone itself: This may arise from a read error, as a much more abundant clone is one base away. The identical CDR3 is also encoded by other nucleotide sequences in the sample. This chain links TRBV25-1 with TRBJ2-5; unclear D gene. Germline CDR1 is MGHDK and CDR2 is SYGVNS. V lost 9 bases, J lost 1 base, and 27 bases lay in between. The CDR3 runs 18 residues. The CDR3 region is CASGRSAGRVNPQETQYF. In DNA form, the CDR3 reads TGTGCCAGTGGCCGTAGTGCCGGTAGGGTGAATCCCCAAGAGACCCAGTACTTC.

This clone was counted at least ten times. This chain links TRBV6-2 or TRBV6-3 with TRBJ2-1; 8 nucleotides agree with TRBD2. CDR1 and CDR2 (germline): MNHEY, SVGEGT. CDR3 length equals 14 residues. V gave up 2 bases and J gave up 9 bases; unmatched junction bases: 6. The chain's CDR3 is CASSYGSGNGEQFF. CDR3 coding DNA: TGTGCCAGCAGTTACGGTAGCGGGAACGGTGAGCAGTTCTTC.

The CDR3 is CASRRHGGGYVAFF. The CDR3 DNA reads TGTGCCAGCAGACGACATGGAGGGGGTTATGTAGCTTTCTTT. The chain couples TRBV28 to TRBJ1-1, with a possible D match to TRBD1 (6 bases). This CDR3 is built from 14 residues. V shed 6 bases and J shed 10 bases, with 21 bases lying between them. CDR1 is MDHEN, CDR2 SYDVKM, per germline.

Ten or more counts support this clone. The rearrangement uses TRBV5-1 and TRBJ2-6; D possibly matches TRBD1 or TRBD2 (6 bases each). Germline lookup yields CDR1 SGHRS and CDR2 YFSETQ. The V gene lost 4 bases and the J gene lost 6 bases, with 14 bases spanning the gap. This CDR3 contains 15 residues. Here the CDR3 DNA reads TGCGCCAGCAGCCCGTGGGGGGACATGGCCAACGTCCTGACTTTC. Translating gives CASSPWGDMANVLTF.

This clone has ten or more counts. The chain has TRBV7-8 and TRBJ2-1; 15 bases match TRBD2. The ends lost 4 bases at V and 1 base at J; junction bases unmatched: 8. Germline CDR1 SGHVS, CDR2 FQNEAQ. This CDR3 has 19 amino acids. The CDR3 DNA reads TGTGCCAGCAGCTCTTTCGGACTAGCGGGAGGGCCATCCTACAATGAGCAGTTCTTC. Translating gives CASSSFGLAGGPSYNEQFF.

This clone is medium-sized within its sample. J is TRBJ2-7 and V is TRBV6-2 or TRBV6-3; D remains unclear. The CDR3 covers 12 residues. Germline V gene sequence: CDR1 MNHEY, CDR2 SVGEGT. The V gene lost 0 bases and the J gene lost 2 bases, with 2 bases spanning the gap. The CDR3 region is CASSYSPYEQYF. The CDR3 coding sequence is TGTGCCAGCAGTTACTCCCCCTACGAGCAGTACTTC.

V and J are TRBV7-6 and TRBJ2-2; D may be TRBD1 (6 bases). Germline V CDR1 and CDR2: SGHVS, FNYEAQ. CDR3 length equals 16 residues. V gave up 7 bases and J gave up 1 base, with 16 bases separating them. The DNA for the CDR3 is TGTGCCAGCAATTCCGGATGGGGGCGGAACACCGGGGAGCTGTTTTTT. Translation gives CASNSGWGRNTGELFF.

This clone was seen many times. In DNA, the CDR3 is TGTGCCAGCAGTTTAGCTAGCGGGAGGGCAGTCAATGAGCAGTTCTTC. Translated: CASSLASGRAVNEQFF. The gene calls are TRBV27 and TRBJ2-1; 12 bases match TRBD2. CDR1 MNHEY and CDR2 SMNVEV come from the germline V gene (reference sequence). J lost 6 bases, V lost 2 bases, and 5 bases had no gene match. The CDR3 is made up of 16 amino acids.

This clone was observed many times. The rearrangement joins TRBV3-1 to TRBJ2-7; TRBD1 might be the D (5 bases). The CDR3 runs 15 residues. Trimming cost V 0 bases and J 6 bases, with 15 bases left between them. The V gene's germline CDR1 is LGHDT and CDR2 YNNKEL (reference sequence). CDR3 DNA: TGTGCCAGCAGCCAAGACAGGGTTAGGTGCCGCGAGCAGTACTTC. Protein sequence: CASSQDRVRCREQYF.

This clone was recorded many times. It may be a read error: a sequence one base away is much more abundant. This chain connects TRBV5-6 to TRBJ2-3; 13 bases are a match to TRBD2. Looked up from germline, CDR1 is SGHDT and CDR2 is YYEEEE. This CDR3 region has 16 residues. Germline trimming cut 1 base from V and 7 bases from J; bases unmatched to any gene: 6. CDR3 coding DNA: TGTGCCAGCAGCTTGCGGACTAGCGGGAGTACATATACGCAGTATTTT. As protein: CASSLRTSGSTYTQYF.

The chain couples TRBV6-4 to TRBJ2-1; TRBD2 matches at 12 bases. The CDR3 is made up of 14 amino acids. Germline CDR1 reads MRHNA; CDR2 reads SNTAGT. The CDR3 reads CHSSDGTSGNEQFF. The CDR3 DNA reads as TGTCACAGCAGTGACGGGACTAGCGGGAATGAGCAGTTCTTC.

V is TRBV10-2 and J is TRBJ1-6; unclear D gene. The V and J ends lost 5 bases and 3 bases respectively, with 20 bases between them. This CDR3 spans 18 amino acids. The germline V gene has CDR1 WSHSY and CDR2 SAAADI. The CDR3 loop is CASSSNLMDSGYNSPLHF. The CDR3 region has the DNA TGCGCCAGCAGTAGCAACCTGATGGATTCCGGCTATAATTCACCCCTCCACTTT.

For the CDR3, the DNA is TGTGCCAGTACAGAGGGGGTGGGTGGCACTGAAGCTTTCTTT. Translated: CASTEGVGGTEAFF. The V and J genes are TRBV19 and TRBJ1-1, with a possible D match to TRBD1 (6 bases). Per the germline V gene, CDR1 is LNHDA and CDR2 is SQIVND (reference sequence). The CDR3 is 14 amino acids. V lost 7 bases and J lost 4, with 16 bases in between.

This clone was counted many times. V is TRBV30 and J is TRBJ1-5, with unresolved D. With 1 base removed from V and 1 base from J, the gap between germline ends came to 11 bases. The CDR3 has 15 amino acids. Germline values: CDR1 GTSNPN, CDR2 SVGIG (reference sequence). CDR3 region: CAWSGPSMSNQPQHF. The CDR3 nucleotides are TGTGCCTGGAGTGGCCCCAGTATGAGCAATCAGCCCCAGCATTTT.

This clone came up many times. The chain links TRBV5-1 to TRBJ2-5, with a possible D match to TRBD1 (6 bases). The CDR3 has 16 residues. The germline V gene has CDR1 SGHRS and CDR2 YFSETQ. V lost 4 bases and J 5 bases, leaving 21 bases between the germline ends. This CDR3 reads CASSPYRQAPDETQYF. CDR3 bases: TGCGCCAGCAGCCCATACCGACAGGCCCCGGATGAGACCCAGTACTTC.

Worth noting for this clone: The junction shows a germline mismatch at one end, possibly a read error. The chain uses TRBV27 and TRBJ2-1; no firm D call. Per germline, CDR1 MNHEY and CDR2 SMNVEV (reference sequence). The CDR3 consists of 15 residues. The CDR3 DNA sequence: TGTGCTAGCAGTTTAAGCCGAGCGCCGCACAATGAGCAGTTCTTC. It translates to CASSLSRAPHNEQFF.

To note about this clone: This is likely a read error, given that the CDR3 carries no conserved phenylalanine or tryptophan at its end. The rearrangement links TRBV20-1 to TRBJ2-7; D gene ambiguous. The CDR3 extends over 12 amino acids. Germline V gives CDR1 DFQATT, CDR2 SNEGSKA (reference sequence). Trimming stripped 6 bases from V and 5 bases from J, with 14 bases between. The chain's CDR3 is CSAKVLRDEQYL. CDR3 DNA: TGCAGTGCCAAGGTGTTACGGGACGAGCAGTACCTC.

This clone was observed many times. A much larger clone sits a single nucleotide away, making a read error possible. This sample also contains other DNA sequences that code for the same CDR3. This rearrangement joins TRBV6-2 or TRBV6-3 to TRBJ1-1; no clear D gene. The CDR3 has 14 amino acids. From germline, CDR1 is MNHEY and CDR2 SVGEGT. Written as DNA, the CDR3 is TGTGCCAGCAAAGGGCGGGGAAGGAACACTGAAGCTTCCTTT. This translates into CASKGRGRNTEASF.

A few counts support this clone. This sequence joins TRBV10-2 and TRBJ1-2; 12 positions match TRBD1. The V gene's germline CDR1 is WSHSY and CDR2 SAAADI. J gave up 8 bases and V 6 bases, and 10 bases lay outside the gene matches. This CDR3 spans 15 amino acids. The CDR3, as DNA: TGCGCCAGCAGAGCGGGACAGGGGGCGTTAAGGGGCTACACCTTC. It translates to CASRAGQGALRGYTF.

A few counts support this clone. V usage is TRBV28 and J usage is TRBJ1-2; D call uncertain. Germline V gene sequence: CDR1 MDHEN, CDR2 SYDVKM. V was cut by 2 bases and J by 9 bases, with 16 bases left in between. CDR3 length equals 14 residues. The CDR3 is CASSLIPWSLCYTF. The CDR3 bases are TGTGCCAGCAGTTTAATCCCCTGGTCCCTATGCTACACCTTC.

About this clone itself: Germline is not matched at one junction end, which may reflect a read error. This chain joins TRBV5-1 and TRBJ1-3; D unresolved. The CDR3 totals 15 residues. The V gene's germline CDR1 is SGHRS and CDR2 YFSETQ. CDR3 sequence reads: CASIPRTDSGNTIDF. CDR3 nucleotides: TGCGCCAGCATCCCCCGGACGGACTCTGGAAACACCATAGATTTT.

Remarks on this clone: This may come from a read error, since a much larger clone is one base off. Without the conserved terminal phenylalanine or tryptophan, this CDR3 likely stems from a read error. The chain uses TRBV27 and TRBJ1-2; possibly TRBD1 for D (5 bases). V lost 6 bases and J 8 bases, leaving 16 bases between the germline ends. The CDR3 is made up of 13 amino acids. In germline, CDR1 is MNHEY, CDR2 SMNVEV (reference sequence). DNA of the CDR3: TGTGCCAGCAGCCCGATCGGGGCGTCGGGCTACACCCTC. Translation: CASSPIGASGYTL.

In regard to this clone: The junction shows a germline mismatch at one end, possibly a read error. The chain joins TRBV28 to TRBJ2-7; D is undetermined. This CDR3 has 11 residues. CDR1 is MDHEN, CDR2 SYDVKM, per germline. The DNA of the CDR3 is TGTGCCAGCACTCAATGCTACGATCAGTACTTC. Protein product: CASTQCYDQYF.

This clone has ten or more counts. J is TRBJ2-1 and V is TRBV5-8; 7 bases line up with TRBD2. Per germline, CDR1 SGHTS and CDR2 YDEGEE. The length of the CDR3 is 14 residues. With 3 bases clipped from V and 0 bases from J, the junction kept 0 bases outside the gene matches. This CDR3 reads CASSSGGSYNEQFF. In DNA, the CDR3 is TGTGCCAGCAGCTCGGGGGGCTCCTACAATGAGCAGTTCTTC.